This record concerns one T cell receptor beta chain sequence. Its antigen remains unidentified. The junction and the germline gene differ at one end; a read error may be behind it. The CDR3 loop spans 14 amino acids. Germline CDR1 and CDR2: SGHAT and FQNNGV. After constant-region reverse-primer amplification, full-length variable regions underwent semi-nested PCR with Nested Universal Primer A. One entry per CDR3 protein results from TCRdb running MiXCR on the 5' RACE reads. The sample shows tens of thousands of distinct CDR3 sequences, 30% of them seen only once. Findings and caveats of the study: Tumor Tregs overlapped most with tumor, then blood, naive CD4+ cells. Tumor memory CD4+ T cell TCR gene usage clustered with blood and lymph node memory CD4+ cells and lymph node naive CD4+ cells.

The gene calls are TRBV11-2 and TRBJ2-7; no definite D call. This TCR derives from a female donor with breast cancer. The sample comprised tumor-infiltrating naive CD4+ T cells sorted from the breast tumor. The sample's subset: naive CD4+ T cells, CD4+CD45RA+CD25-. DNA for the CDR3: TGTGCCAACAGCTTAACGGCTCTTTCCTACGGGCAGAACTTC. This sequence encodes CANSLTALSYGQNF.